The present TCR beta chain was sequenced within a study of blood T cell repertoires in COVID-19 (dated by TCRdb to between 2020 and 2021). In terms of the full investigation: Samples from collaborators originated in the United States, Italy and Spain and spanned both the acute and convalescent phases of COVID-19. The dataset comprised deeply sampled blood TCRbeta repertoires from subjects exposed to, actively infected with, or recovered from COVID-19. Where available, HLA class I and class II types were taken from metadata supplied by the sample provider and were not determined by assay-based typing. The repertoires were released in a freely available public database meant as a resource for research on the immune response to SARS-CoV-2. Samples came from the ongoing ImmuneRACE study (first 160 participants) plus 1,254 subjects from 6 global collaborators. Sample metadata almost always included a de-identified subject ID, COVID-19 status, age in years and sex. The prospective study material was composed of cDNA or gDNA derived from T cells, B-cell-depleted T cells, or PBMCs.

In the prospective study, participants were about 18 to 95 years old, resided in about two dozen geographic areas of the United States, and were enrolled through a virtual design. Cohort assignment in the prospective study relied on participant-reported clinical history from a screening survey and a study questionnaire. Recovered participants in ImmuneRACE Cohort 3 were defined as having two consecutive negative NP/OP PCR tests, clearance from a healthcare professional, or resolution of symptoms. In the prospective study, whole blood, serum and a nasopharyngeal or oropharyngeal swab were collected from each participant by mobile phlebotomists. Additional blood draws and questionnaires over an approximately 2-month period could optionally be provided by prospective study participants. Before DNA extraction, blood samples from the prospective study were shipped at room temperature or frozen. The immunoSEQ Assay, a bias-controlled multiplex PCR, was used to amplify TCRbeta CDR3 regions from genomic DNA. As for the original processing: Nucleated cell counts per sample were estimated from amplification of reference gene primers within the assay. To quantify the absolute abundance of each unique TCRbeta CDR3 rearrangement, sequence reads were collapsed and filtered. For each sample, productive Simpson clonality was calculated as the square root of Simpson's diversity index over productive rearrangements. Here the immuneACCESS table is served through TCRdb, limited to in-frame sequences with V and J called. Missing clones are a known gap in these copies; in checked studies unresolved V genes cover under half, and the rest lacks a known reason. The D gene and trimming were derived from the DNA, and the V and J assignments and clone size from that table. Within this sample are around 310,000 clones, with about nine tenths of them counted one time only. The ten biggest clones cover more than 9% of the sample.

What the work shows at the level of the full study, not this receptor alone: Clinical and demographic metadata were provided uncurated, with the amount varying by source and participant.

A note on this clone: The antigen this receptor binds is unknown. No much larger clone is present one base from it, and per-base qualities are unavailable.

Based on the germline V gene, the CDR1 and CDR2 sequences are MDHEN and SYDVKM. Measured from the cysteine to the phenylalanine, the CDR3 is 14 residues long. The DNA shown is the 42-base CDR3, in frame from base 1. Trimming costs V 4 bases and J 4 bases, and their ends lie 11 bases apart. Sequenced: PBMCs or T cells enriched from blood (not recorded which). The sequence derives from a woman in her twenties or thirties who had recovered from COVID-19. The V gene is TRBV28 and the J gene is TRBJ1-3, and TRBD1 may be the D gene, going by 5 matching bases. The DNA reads TGTGCCAGCAGTTATCAGGGAGGGGGAAACACCATATATTTT. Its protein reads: CASSYQGGGNTIYF.